These 20 T cell receptor beta chains were all obtained from the same sample, sequenced in a study of blood T cell repertoires in COVID-19. The repertoire was sequenced with immunoSEQ multiplex PCR; TCRdb's copy has only in-frame clones and lacks some. Of 170,000 or so clones listed, roughly 84% are singletons. Sequencing was done on a sample of peripheral blood. The receptors come from a man in his late teens or twenties with active or convalescent COVID-19.

CDR3 residues: CASSQGDRVEAFF. The CDR3 region has the DNA TGTGCCAGCAGCCAAGGCGACAGGGTGGAAGCTTTCTTT. V is TRBV3-1 (or the pseudogene TRBV3-2) and J is TRBJ1-1; 7 bases fit TRBD1. The germline V gene encodes CDR1 LGHDT and CDR2 YNNKEL (reference sequence). The junction had 4 bases not matched to a gene; V was cut back by 1 base and J by 8 bases. This CDR3 is built from 13 residues.

The chain employs TRBV28 and TRBJ1-1; 10 bases are a match to TRBD1. This CDR3 is 16 amino acids long. The germline CDR1 and CDR2 sequences are MDHEN and SYDVKM. J gave up 7 bases and V 5 bases, and 13 bases lay outside the gene matches. CDR3 DNA sequence: TGTGCCAGCAGTCTCGTACCCGGGACAGGGGCCTTTGAAGCTTTCTTT. As protein: CASSLVPGTGAFEAFF. The full variable domain, in which reference TRBV28 and TRBJ1-1 provide the parts outside the CDR3, is DVKVTQSSRYLVKRTGEKVFLECVQDMDHENMFWYRQDPGLGLRLIYFSYDVKMKEKGDIPEGYSVSREKKERFSLILESASTNQTSMYLCASSLVPGTGAFEAFFGQGTRLTVV.

The rearrangement joins TRBV10-1 to TRBJ1-1; D call uncertain. This CDR3 comprises 14 residues. V lost 1 base and J 4 bases, leaving 10 bases between the germline ends. CDR1 WNHNN and CDR2 SYGVQD come from the germline V gene (reference sequence). CDR3 protein: CASSEYKEITEAFF. In DNA form, the CDR3 reads TGCGCCAGCAGTGAGTATAAGGAGATCACTGAAGCTTTCTTT.

The genes are TRBV7-9 and TRBJ2-1; D uncertain. The length of the CDR3 is 18 residues. Germline-derived CDR1 and CDR2 are SEHNR and FQNEAQ (reference sequence). Trimming removed 0 bases at V and 7 bases at J, with 22 bases between. The CDR3 sequence: CASSLASTVGVRRNEQFF. The CDR3 DNA reads TGTGCCAGCAGCTTAGCGTCCACTGTCGGAGTGCGGCGGAATGAGCAGTTCTTC. Together with reference TRBV7-9 and TRBJ2-1, the CDR3 gives the full variable domain: DTGVSQNPRHKITKRGQNVTFRCDPISEHNRLYWYRQTLGQGPEFLTYFQNEAQLEKSRLLSDRFSAERPKGSFSTLEIQRTEQGDSAMYLCASSLASTVGVRRNEQFFGPGTRLTVL.

The chain links TRBV24-1 to TRBJ1-1; maybe TRBD1 (6 bases). The germline V gene has CDR1 KGHDR and CDR2 SFDVKD. The CDR3 loop spans 14 amino acids. Trimming cost V 12 bases and J 1 base, with 17 bases left between them. The CDR3 DNA is TGTGCCCGATCTCAGGGCAGGGGGAACACTGAAGCTTTCTTT. Protein product: CARSQGRGNTEAFF.

This clone was recorded once. This chain links TRBV4-2 with TRBJ2-2, with 9 positions matching TRBD2. The CDR3 totals 17 residues. Germline trimming cut 1 base from V and 1 base from J; bases unmatched to any gene: 4. Germline CDR1 LGHNA, CDR2 YNFKEQ. The CDR3 DNA is TGTGCCAGCAGCCAAGGGCTGACTAGCGGGAACACCGGGGAGCTGTTTTTT. This encodes CASSQGLTSGNTGELFF.

V is TRBV19 and J is TRBJ2-3; D might be TRBD1 (6 bases). Germline lookup yields CDR1 LNHDA and CDR2 SQIVND (reference sequence). The CDR3 consists of 15 residues. V dropped 2 bases and J dropped 3 bases, with 12 bases sitting between them. CDR3: CASSIMGAGTDTQYF. The CDR3 DNA sequence: TGTGCCAGTAGTATAATGGGGGCCGGTACAGATACGCAGTATTTT.

The rearrangement links TRBV11-3 to TRBJ2-2; TRBD2 agrees at 9 bases. CDR1 is SGHNT, CDR2 YENEEA, per germline. The CDR3 is 16 residues long. V gave up 1 base and J gave up 7 bases; unmatched junction bases: 7. CDR3 bases: TGTGCCAGCAGCTTAGGTGGGACTAGCAGAGGCGGGGAGCTGTTTTTT. Translated, it gives CASSLGGTSRGGELFF. Full variable domain (missing parts from reference TRBV11-3 and TRBJ2-2): EAGVVQSPRYKIIEKKQPVAFWCNPISGHNTLYWYLQNLGQGPELLIRYENEEAVDDSQLPKDRFSAERLKGVDSTLKIQPAELGDSAVYLCASSLGGTSRGGELFFGEGSRLTVL.

The chain links TRBV6-6 to TRBJ1-1, with 7 bases matching TRBD1. The ends lost 7 bases at V and 1 base at J; junction bases unmatched: 9. CDR3 length: 15 residues. Germline V CDR1 and CDR2: MNHNY, SVGAGI (reference sequence). Written as DNA, the CDR3 is TGTGCCAGCATAGGGACAGTCACCGGGAACACTGAAGCTTTCTTT. It specifies CASIGTVTGNTEAFF.

The gene calls are TRBV12-2 and TRBJ1-3; TRBD1 was called by the table and not checked on the DNA. TRBV12-2 is given as a pseudogene. The CDR3 runs to 21 residues. The CDR3: CASRLVSTPVGQFCSGNTIYF. For the CDR3, the DNA is TGTGCAAGTCGCTTAGTGAGCACCCCCGTAGGACAGTTTTGCTCTGGAAACACCATATATTTT.

J is TRBJ1-1 and V is TRBV10-1; D possibly corresponds to TRBD1 (6 bases). V lost 7 bases, J lost 4 bases, and 16 bases lay in between. Germline CDR1 reads WNHNN; CDR2 reads SYGVQD (reference sequence). The CDR3 extends over 14 amino acids. This chain's CDR3 is CASTIDTGSTEAFF. CDR3 DNA sequence: TGCGCCAGCACGATCGATACAGGGTCCACTGAAGCTTTCTTT.

The chain recombines TRBV28 with TRBJ2-1; D is unclear. This CDR3 region has 11 residues. Germline CDR1 reads MDHEN; CDR2 reads SYDVKM. Between the trimmed V and J ends, which lost 6 bases and 4 bases, there was a span of 4 bases. This CDR3 is CASSKYNEQFF. In DNA form, the CDR3 reads TGTGCCAGCAGCAAATACAATGAGCAGTTCTTC.

The V call is TRBV28, the J call TRBJ2-2; 10 bases are shared with TRBD1. Germline loops: CDR1 MDHEN, CDR2 SYDVKM. This CDR3 contains 15 residues. Trimming at V came to 8 bases and at J to 3 bases, leaving 6 bases not matched to a gene. This chain's CDR3 is CASHPGQGYTGELFF. The DNA of the CDR3 is TGTGCCAGCCACCCGGGACAGGGGTACACCGGGGAGCTGTTTTTT.

CDR3 amino acids: CASSYDPNGEQFF. CDR3 nucleotides: TGTGCCAGCAGTTACGATCCCAACGGTGAGCAGTTCTTC. This chain links TRBV6-5 with TRBJ2-1; D uncertain. V gave up 2 bases and J gave up 9 bases, with 11 bases separating them. This CDR3 has 13 residues. The germline V gene has CDR1 MNHEY and CDR2 SVGAGI.

J is TRBJ1-2 and V is TRBV2; D is uncertain. This CDR3 contains 14 residues. V was clipped by 5 bases and J by 1 base, with 11 bases between them. The V gene's germline CDR1 is SNHLY and CDR2 FYNNEI. CDR3 sequence reads: CASSLGGSNYGYTF. DNA for the CDR3: TGTGCCAGCAGTCTGGGAGGGAGTAACTATGGCTACACCTTC.

This clone was seen ten or more times. The sample has other DNA sequences that encode this CDR3 too. The chain combines TRBV15 with TRBJ2-7; 9 bases match TRBD2. Germline V gene lookup returns CDR1 LNHNV and CDR2 YYDKDF (reference sequence). J gave up 2 bases and V 0 bases, and 2 bases lay outside the gene matches. The CDR3 contains 15 residues. CDR3 in amino acids: CATSRDLAGAYEQYF. The CDR3 nucleotides read TGTGCCACCAGCAGAGATTTAGCGGGAGCCTACGAGCAGTACTTC.

The chain couples TRBV9 to TRBJ1-1; the D gene is possibly TRBD1 (5 bases). The germline gives CDR1 SGDLS, CDR2 YYNGEE. This CDR3 comprises 14 residues. Deletions cut 4 bases from V and 2 bases from J, with 12 bases between. CDR3 DNA: TGTGCCAGCAGCCCCTATAGGGGAAACACTGAAGCTTTCTTT. This gives the protein CASSPYRGNTEAFF.

The genes are TRBV5-6 and TRBJ1-2, with D perhaps matching TRBD1 (6 bases). Germline V lookup: CDR1 SGHDT, CDR2 YYEEEE. V was trimmed by 1 base and J by 4 bases, leaving 8 bases between them. This CDR3 contains 13 residues. The DNA of the CDR3 is TGTGCCAGCAGCTTGCCAGGGGCCTATGGCTACACCTTC. The encoded protein is CASSLPGAYGYTF.

The chain combines TRBV3-1 (or the pseudogene TRBV3-2) with TRBJ2-5, with a weak D call TRBD2 (6 bases). This CDR3 is built from 15 residues. Per germline, CDR1 LGHDT and CDR2 YNNKEL (reference sequence). The ends were cut back, 1 base at V and 9 bases at J, with 18 bases in the middle. The DNA for the CDR3 is TGTGCCAGCAGCCAAGGCTGGGACTCCCATTTGCCCCAGTACTTC. Encoded protein: CASSQGWDSHLPQYF.

The chain combines TRBV28 with TRBJ2-7, with D perhaps matching TRBD2 (5 bases). Looked up from germline, CDR1 is MDHEN and CDR2 is SYDVKM. V dropped 6 bases and J dropped 11 bases, with 17 bases sitting between them. The CDR3 has 12 residues. CDR3 sequence reads: CASSYSASREYF. The CDR3 DNA is TGTGCCAGCAGCTATTCGGCCTCGAGGGAGTACTTC.